The T cell receptor beta chain described here comes from a study of tumor-infiltrating lymphocytes in oesophageal squamous cell carcinoma. At least ten counts were recorded for this clonotype. TCRdb fed the PCR reads into MiXCR, producing one record per CDR3 protein. Counted here are around 16,000 distinct CDR3 sequences, around 40% occurring once; the ten biggest clones make up about 42%. Sequencing was performed on blood. This receptor was taken from a female donor with esophageal squamous cell carcinoma.

CDR3 protein: CASSPGQGTYNEQFF. DNA of the CDR3: TGTGCCAGCAGTCCAGGACAGGGAACCTACAATGAGCAGTTCTTC. The chain joins TRBV27 to TRBJ2-1; 8 bases fit TRBD1. V shed 5 bases, J shed 2 bases, and the junction held 5 bases outside the gene matches. Germline V gene data show CDR1 as MNHEY and CDR2 as SMNVEV (reference sequence). The CDR3 loop spans 15 amino acids.